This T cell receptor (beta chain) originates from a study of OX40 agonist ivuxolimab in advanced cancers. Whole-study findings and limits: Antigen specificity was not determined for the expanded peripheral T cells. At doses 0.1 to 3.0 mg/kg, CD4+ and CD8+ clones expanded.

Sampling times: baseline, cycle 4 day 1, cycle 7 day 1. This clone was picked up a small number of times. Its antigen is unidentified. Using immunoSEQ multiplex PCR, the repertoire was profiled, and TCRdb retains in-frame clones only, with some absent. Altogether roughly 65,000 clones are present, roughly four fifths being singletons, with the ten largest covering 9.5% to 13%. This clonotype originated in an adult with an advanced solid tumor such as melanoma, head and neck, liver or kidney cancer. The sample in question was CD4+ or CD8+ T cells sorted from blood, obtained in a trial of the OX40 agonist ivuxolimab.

The CDR3 reads CASSLVGEVSYNEQFF. CDR3 DNA sequence: TGTGCCAGCAGCTTGGTCGGGGAGGTCTCCTACAATGAGCAGTTCTTC. The rearrangement joins TRBV5-4 to TRBJ2-1; possibly TRBD2 for D (6 bases). V lost 0 bases and J lost 0, with 10 bases in between. This CDR3 comprises 16 residues. Germline V gene data show CDR1 as SGHNT and CDR2 as YYREEE (reference sequence).